The 28 T cell receptor beta chains below were found in one sample sequenced in a study of blood T cell repertoires in COVID-19. Generated by immunoSEQ multiplex PCR, the TCRdb table keeps only in-frame clones and is missing some. The sample lists some 31,000 clones; roughly 85% were seen once. The source material was peripheral blood. These receptors all come from a human donor with acute or convalescent COVID-19. The donor label of this sample is uncertain.

The chain is built from TRBV19 and TRBJ1-2; possibly TRBD1 for D (6 bases). V gave up 0 bases and J gave up 8 bases, with 10 bases separating them. CDR3 size: 13 residues. Per the germline V gene, CDR1 is LNHDA and CDR2 is SQIVND (reference sequence). CDR3 sequence reads: CASSIDGTSGYTF. The CDR3 nucleotides are TGTGCCAGTAGTATAGATGGGACATCCGGCTACACCTTC.

About this clone: Other DNA sequences of this sample code for an identical CDR3. The chain carries TRBV5-1 and TRBJ1-1, with D possibly being TRBD1 (6 bases). CDR3 length equals 14 residues. Trimming left V 2 bases short and J 2 bases short, with 10 bases between. The germline gives CDR1 SGHRS, CDR2 YFSETQ. CDR3 sequence reads: CASSLQGDNTEAFF. CDR3 nucleotide sequence: TGCGCCAGCAGCTTACAGGGTGATAACACTGAAGCTTTCTTT.

The chain joins TRBV7-9 to TRBJ1-3; D gene unclear. V shed 3 bases and J shed 0 bases, with 9 bases lying between them. This CDR3 has 15 amino acids. Per the germline V gene, CDR1 is SEHNR and CDR2 is FQNEAQ (reference sequence). CDR3 in amino acids: CASSFWSSSGNTIYF. The CDR3 coding sequence is TGTGCCAGCAGCTTTTGGAGCAGCTCTGGAAACACCATATATTTT.

The chain couples TRBV29-1 to TRBJ1-3, with TRBD1 matching over 8 bases. V lost 7 bases and J lost 1; bases outside the gene matches: 3. The CDR3 covers 13 residues. Germline values: CDR1 SQVTM, CDR2 ANQGSEA. The CDR3 here is CSARTGSGNTIYF. In nucleotides, the CDR3 is TGCAGCGCCAGGACAGGGTCTGGAAACACCATATATTTT.

This rearrangement joins TRBV14 to TRBJ2-3, with TRBD1 identical over 8 bases. Germline loops: CDR1 SGHDN, CDR2 FVKESK. CDR3 length: 16 amino acids. V was clipped by 0 bases and J by 3 bases; unmatched bases: 5. The CDR3 DNA reads TGTGCCAGCAGCCAAGACAGGGGGCGCGAAACAGATACGCAGTATTTT. It yields the protein CASSQDRGRETDTQYF. The variable domain in full, completed from reference TRBV14 and TRBJ2-3, reads EAGVTQFPSHSVIEKGQTVTLRCDPISGHDNLYWYRRVMGKEIKFLLHFVKESKQDESGMPNNRFLAERTGGTYSTLKVQPAELEDSGVYFCASSQDRGRETDTQYFGPGTRLTVL.

This clone appeared a few times. This chain joins TRBV5-4 and TRBJ2-7; no reliable D call. The CDR3 is 14 residues long. CDR1 SGHNT and CDR2 YYREEE come from the germline V gene (reference sequence). V was clipped by 0 bases and J by 7 bases, with 14 bases between them. This CDR3 is CASSLVDEPREQYF. CDR3 bases: TGTGCCAGCAGCTTGGTTGACGAACCGAGGGAGCAGTACTTC.

The rearrangement joins TRBV6-5 to TRBJ1-3; D unresolved. Trimming took 5 bases from V and 0 from J, leaving 5 bases between them. The V gene's germline CDR1 is MNHEY and CDR2 SVGAGI. The CDR3 is 13 amino acids. CDR3 coding DNA: TGTGCCAGCAGTCCCCACTCTGGAAACACCATATATTTT. Translating gives CASSPHSGNTIYF.

The genes are TRBV7-2 and TRBJ1-6; 8 positions match TRBD1. The CDR3 is 14 residues long. The junction had 6 bases not matched to a gene; V was cut back by 1 base and J by 13 bases. Per germline, CDR1 SGHTA and CDR2 FQGNSA. The CDR3 DNA reads as TGTGCCAGCAGCTTAGGGACAGGGTTCCCTCCCCTCCACTTT. Encoded protein: CASSLGTGFPPLHF.

The V call is TRBV6-2 or TRBV6-3, the J call TRBJ1-6; D unresolved. Trimming took 6 bases from V and 8 from J, leaving 17 bases between them. Germline loops: CDR1 MNHEY, CDR2 SVGEGT. This CDR3 is 15 amino acids long. CDR3: CASSPGSLGDSPLHF. The CDR3 DNA reads as TGTGCCAGCAGCCCCGGGTCCCTTGGAGATTCACCCCTCCACTTT.

The genes are TRBV7-6 and TRBJ1-1; the D is unclear. The V gene's germline CDR1 is SGHVS and CDR2 FNYEAQ. This CDR3 has 13 amino acids. Trimming took 2 bases from V and 8 from J, leaving 12 bases between them. The CDR3 spells CASSLNHQSEAFF. The DNA of the CDR3 is TGTGCCAGCAGCTTAAATCATCAGTCAGAAGCTTTCTTT.

The chain joins TRBV6-5 to TRBJ1-2; D might be TRBD1 (5 bases). Trimming pared 6 bases from V and 4 bases from J, leaving 12 bases between. CDR1 is MNHEY and CDR2 is SVGAGI in the germline V gene. CDR3 length: 13 amino acids. The DNA for the CDR3 is TGTGCCAGCAGCCTAGACAGCCTCTATGGCTACACCTTC. Protein sequence: CASSLDSLYGYTF.

The chain has TRBV2 and TRBJ2-3; D call uncertain. The V end lost 6 bases, the J end lost 0 bases, and 7 bases lay between the germline ends. CDR1 and CDR2 from the germline V gene are SNHLY and FYNNEI. CDR3 size: 13 residues. The CDR3 loop is CASSGVSTDTQYF. For the CDR3, the DNA is TGTGCCAGCAGCGGAGTAAGCACAGATACGCAGTATTTT.

The chain recombines TRBV12-5 with TRBJ1-2; 9 bases line up with TRBD1. Per the germline V gene, CDR1 is LGHNT and CDR2 is FRNRAP. V lost 4 bases, J lost 6 bases, and 9 bases stayed unmatched. The CDR3 extends over 15 amino acids. Here the CDR3 reads CASGSPSGTGNGYTF. For the CDR3, the DNA is TGTGCTAGTGGTTCCCCCTCCGGGACAGGGAATGGCTACACCTTC.

This rearrangement joins TRBV18 to TRBJ2-7, with D perhaps matching TRBD1 (5 bases). The CDR3 contains 14 residues. The germline V gene encodes CDR1 KGHSH and CDR2 LQKENI. Trimming took 3 bases from V and 6 from J, leaving 15 bases between them. CDR3 nucleotide sequence: TGTGCCAGCTCACCTACCACGGCAGGGTCCGAGCAGTACTTC. Protein: CASSPTTAGSEQYF.

V usage is TRBV2 and J usage is TRBJ2-2; the match to TRBD1 covers 10 bases. The germline V gene has CDR1 SNHLY and CDR2 FYNNEI. With 5 bases clipped from V and 0 bases from J, the junction kept 3 bases outside the gene matches. There are 16 residues in the CDR3. The CDR3 protein is CASSRQGAANTGELFF. The CDR3 DNA sequence: TGTGCCAGCAGTAGACAGGGGGCAGCGAACACCGGGGAGCTGTTTTTT.

The chain links TRBV30 to TRBJ2-1; D may be TRBD2 (5 bases). V was trimmed by 1 base and J by 9 bases, leaving 13 bases between them. Germline CDR1 and CDR2: GTSNPN and SVGIG (reference sequence). The CDR3 is made up of 13 amino acids. The CDR3: CAWSAVIGGEQFF. DNA for the CDR3: TGTGCCTGGAGTGCCGTGATTGGAGGTGAGCAGTTCTTC.

Here the CDR3 DNA reads TGTGCCAGCAGCTTAACAGGGGGCAGGGATGGCTACACCTTC. Its protein product is CASSLTGGRDGYTF. The V and J genes are TRBV5-5 and TRBJ1-2, with TRBD1 matching 9 bases. The CDR3 runs to 14 residues. V was pared by 2 bases and J by 6 bases, with 5 bases of the junction left unmatched. Germline CDR1 and CDR2: SGHKS and YYEKEE (reference sequence).

The J gene is TRBJ1-1, the V gene TRBV29-1; TRBD1 matches at 8 bases. Trimming took 6 bases from V and 5 from J; bases not matched to a gene: 8. The CDR3 runs 13 residues. Germline assignment: CDR1 SQVTM and CDR2 ANQGSEA. The CDR3 nucleotides read TGCAGCGTGAGCGGACAGGGCGGTACTGAAGCTTTCTTT. It specifies CSVSGQGGTEAFF.

CDR3 in DNA: TGTGCCAGCAGCCAAGGAGAGACAGGGAGGGAAGCTTTCTTT. This encodes CASSQGETGREAFF. V is TRBV3-1 (or the pseudogene TRBV3-2) and J is TRBJ1-1, with 7 bases identical to TRBD1. Unmatched junction bases numbered 7, after V lost 1 base and J lost 8 bases. Germline CDR1 LGHDT, CDR2 YNNKEL (reference sequence). The CDR3 is made up of 14 amino acids.

The V and J genes are TRBV4-3 and TRBJ2-1; D is unresolved. Trimming cost V 3 bases and J 8 bases, with 11 bases left between them. This CDR3 region has 13 residues. The germline gives CDR1 LGHNA, CDR2 YSLEER. The CDR3 coding sequence is TGCGCCAGCAGCCACTCACTTCTCGATGAGCAGTTCTTC. Translated: CASSHSLLDEQFF.

This clone was recorded a few times. The J gene is TRBJ1-6, the V gene TRBV21-1; the table's D gene call, TRBD1, was not cross checked with the DNA. TRBV21-1 is described as a pseudogene. The CDR3 sequence is 17 residues long. In DNA form, the CDR3 reads TGTGCCAGCAGCAAAGCGCGGACAGGGAGATATAATTCACCCCTCCACTTT. Its protein is CASSKARTGRYNSPLHF.

The chain recombines TRBV5-1 with TRBJ2-7; 8 positions agree with TRBD1. Germline loops: CDR1 SGHRS, CDR2 YFSETQ. The CDR3 is made up of 16 amino acids. The ends lost 0 bases at V and 3 bases at J; junction bases unmatched: 8. CDR3 nucleotides: TGCGCCAGCAGCTTGGGTATTGGCGGACAGGGCTACGAGCAGTACTTC. Its translation is CASSLGIGGQGYEQYF.

V and J are TRBV10-3 and TRBJ2-4, with TRBD2 matching over 11 bases. After removal of 5 bases from V and 0 bases from J, the junction contained 6 bases not matched to a gene. From germline, CDR1 is ENHRY and CDR2 SYGVKD. The CDR3 loop spans 17 amino acids. The CDR3 loop is CAISSGTSGLAKNIQYF. In nucleotides, the CDR3 is TGTGCCATCAGTTCCGGGACTAGCGGCCTAGCCAAAAACATTCAGTACTTC.

This sequence joins TRBV6-5 and TRBJ2-7; D perhaps matches TRBD2 (6 bases). This CDR3 region has 14 residues. The germline CDR1 and CDR2 sequences are MNHEY and SVGAGI. The ends were cut back, 11 bases at V and 2 bases at J, with 19 bases in the middle. CDR3 DNA sequence: TGTGCCCTTCAGGAGCGGGCAGGGCCCTACGAGCAGTACTTC. It specifies CALQERAGPYEQYF.

The chain is built from TRBV18 and TRBJ2-2; D not resolved. CDR1 and CDR2 (germline): KGHSH, LQKENI. Trimming took off 0 bases at V and 8 bases at J, with 7 bases between the two ends. The CDR3 covers 13 residues. CDR3 nucleotide sequence: TGTGCCAGCTCACCACCGTCCAGGGGGGAGCTGTTTTTT. Translating it yields CASSPPSRGELFF.

This clone was seen just once. The chain links TRBV4-2 to TRBJ1-2; D may be TRBD1 (5 bases). The germline V gene has CDR1 LGHNA and CDR2 YNFKEQ. V lost 3 bases to trimming and J lost 1 base, with 21 bases between them. The CDR3 loop spans 18 amino acids. The CDR3 DNA follows: TGTGCCAGCAGCCATTACGGGCAGGCGGGGCAGCTTAACTATGGCTACACCTTC. Translation gives CASSHYGQAGQLNYGYTF.

The gene calls are TRBV25-1 and TRBJ2-2, with D possibly being TRBD2 (5 bases). Germline CDR1 is MGHDK and CDR2 is SYGVNS. The ends were cut back, 1 base at V and 2 bases at J, with 11 bases in the middle. The CDR3 contains 16 residues. DNA for the CDR3: TGTGCCAGCAGTGAATGGGAGCACCTCAACACCGGGGAGCTGTTTTTT. Translation gives CASSEWEHLNTGELFF.

The gene calls are TRBV12-3 or TRBV12-4 and TRBJ1-2; D may be TRBD1 (6 bases). Trimming left V 3 bases short and J 9 bases short, with 8 bases between. The CDR3 totals 11 residues. The CDR3 loop is CASSFRGSYTF. For the CDR3, the DNA is TGTGCCAGCAGTTTCAGGGGAAGCTACACCTTC.